The next 24 T cell receptor beta chains were all read from a single sample in a study of cytomegalovirus exposure and HLA in healthy donors. The study ran its PCR with 60 Vbeta and 13 Jbeta primers. The protocol was immunoSEQ multiplex PCR, while the TCRdb copy is restricted to in-frame clones and leaves out a portion. The sample consists of 100,000 to 140,000 clones, 82% of them appearing once. Sequenced sample: PBMCs. The receptor set was obtained from a man aged 30 to 45 in good health and CMV-seropositive.

The chain couples TRBV5-1 to TRBJ2-5, with 14 bases identical to TRBD2. Trimming removed 5 bases from V and 4 bases from J; junction bases left unmatched: 4. The germline gives CDR1 SGHRS, CDR2 YFSETQ. The CDR3 extends over 15 amino acids. The CDR3: CASRTSGGAGETQYF. In DNA form, the CDR3 reads TGCGCCAGCAGGACTAGCGGGGGGGCTGGAGAGACCCAGTACTTC.

The rearrangement links TRBV5-1 to TRBJ2-7; D gene ambiguous. Trimming removed 3 bases from V and 4 bases from J, with 5 bases in between. The CDR3 runs 11 residues. In germline, CDR1 is SGHRS, CDR2 YFSETQ. The CDR3 here is CASSSDYEQYF. The CDR3 nucleotides are TGCGCCAGCAGCTCAGATTACGAGCAGTACTTC.

On this clone itself: At one of its ends the junction is not consistent with the germline gene, which may arise from a read error. The rearrangement uses TRBV19 and TRBJ2-4, with D hard to call. Germline assignment: CDR1 LNHDA and CDR2 SQIVND (reference sequence). The CDR3 runs to 15 residues. CDR3 DNA: TGTGCCAGTAGTTCAATAGTTCTAACCAAAAACAGTCAGTACTTC. Encoded protein: CASSSIVLTKNSQYF. Variable domain in full (rest from reference TRBV19 and TRBJ2-4): DGGITQSPKYLFRKEGQNVTLSCEQNLNHDAMYWYRQDPGQGLRLIYYSQIVNDFQKGDIAEGYSVSREKKESFPLTVTSAQKNPTAFYLCASSSIVLTKNSQYFGAGTRLSVL.

This CDR3 reads CASGLPQGAPFYGYTF. The CDR3 region has the DNA TGTGCTAGTGGTTTGCCCCAAGGGGCACCATTCTATGGCTACACCTTC. The chain combines TRBV12-5 with TRBJ1-2; the D gene is possibly TRBD1 (5 bases). CDR1 is LGHNT, CDR2 FRNRAP, per germline. The germline V and J ends were trimmed by 2 bases and 4 bases, with 17 bases remaining between them. The CDR3 loop spans 16 amino acids.

The V gene is TRBV7-6, the J gene TRBJ1-2, with TRBD1 identical over 8 bases. CDR3 length equals 13 residues. The germline gives CDR1 SGHVS, CDR2 FNYEAQ. The V gene end was trimmed by 5 bases and the J gene end by 5 bases; junction bases not matched to a gene: 4. CDR3 in amino acids: CASSPGQVYGYTF. The CDR3 DNA reads TGTGCCAGCAGCCCGGGACAGGTTTATGGCTACACCTTC.

J is TRBJ2-5 and V is TRBV9, with TRBD2 matching 9 bases. The CDR3 totals 16 residues. Losses at the gene ends were 1 base for V and 2 bases for J; bases not matched to a gene: 6. Germline CDR1 reads SGDLS; CDR2 reads YYNGEE. The CDR3 DNA follows: TGTGCCAGCAGCGTAAGTGGACTAGCGTTACAAGAGACCCAGTACTTC. This gives the protein CASSVSGLALQETQYF.

This chain joins TRBV11-1 and TRBJ1-1, with D tentatively TRBD1 (6 bases). Germline V gene lookup returns CDR1 SGHAT and CDR2 FQDESV (reference sequence). The CDR3 loop spans 16 amino acids. The V end was cut by 5 bases, the J end by 0 bases, with 16 bases between. The CDR3 sequence is CASSPSAGVMNTEAFF. The CDR3 DNA is TGTGCCAGCAGCCCCTCGGCAGGGGTCATGAACACTGAAGCTTTCTTT.

The genes are TRBV2 and TRBJ1-1, with D unresolved. This CDR3 is 13 amino acids long. V was shortened by 10 bases and J by 1 base, with 13 bases between the two germline ends. Germline V gene sequence: CDR1 SNHLY, CDR2 FYNNEI. The chain's CDR3 is CATLVRANTEAFF. The CDR3 region has the DNA TGTGCCACACTAGTCCGGGCGAACACTGAAGCTTTCTTT.

The V call is TRBV5-6, the J call TRBJ1-2; D gene unclear. In germline, CDR1 is SGHDT, CDR2 YYEEEE. Trimming cost V 1 base and J 0 bases, with 16 bases left between them. The CDR3 spans 17 residues. This CDR3 is CASSLLVGDGPNYGYTF. CDR3 nucleotides: TGTGCCAGCAGCTTGTTGGTGGGAGACGGTCCTAACTATGGCTACACCTTC.

This clone was counted at least ten times. The V gene is TRBV7-9, the J gene TRBJ2-1; D might be TRBD2 (6 bases). Trimming pared 6 bases from V and 7 bases from J, leaving 13 bases between. The CDR3 sequence is 13 residues long. From germline, CDR1 is SEHNR and CDR2 FQNEAQ (reference sequence). The CDR3 reads CASREGGRNEQFF. DNA for the CDR3: TGTGCCAGCAGGGAAGGAGGGAGGAATGAGCAGTTCTTC.

The chain has TRBV27 and TRBJ2-7; possible D gene TRBD1, 5 bases. The CDR3 is 17 residues long. CDR1 is MNHEY and CDR2 is SMNVEV in the germline V gene (reference sequence). Between the trimmed V and J ends, which lost 5 bases and 0 bases, there was a span of 20 bases. The CDR3 region is CASSPLGLGDSSYEQYF. DNA for the CDR3: TGTGCCAGCAGTCCCCTGGGGTTAGGCGACAGCTCCTACGAGCAGTACTTC.

This clone was recorded a few times. The CDR3 nucleotides read TGTGCCAGCTCACCGGACAGGGTTAGCACAGATACGCAGTATTTT. Encoded protein: CASSPDRVSTDTQYF. V gene TRBV18 combines with J gene TRBJ2-3; 8 nucleotides align to TRBD1. The V and J ends lost 3 bases and 0 bases, in that order; junction bases with no gene match: 2. Germline-derived CDR1 and CDR2 are KGHSH and LQKENI. CDR3 size: 15 residues.

The genes are TRBV2 and TRBJ2-2; TRBD1 might be the D (6 bases). CDR3 size: 16 residues. Germline CDR1 SNHLY, CDR2 FYNNEI. Trimming left V 6 bases short and J 1 base short, with 15 bases between. The CDR3 DNA follows: TGTGCCAGCAGACGAACCGGGACAAAGAACACCGGGGAGCTGTTTTTT. Translating gives CASRRTGTKNTGELFF.

The CDR3 loop is CASSLDAGAHYEQYF. The CDR3 DNA reads as TGCGCCAGCAGCTTAGATGCGGGGGCACACTACGAGCAGTACTTC. J is TRBJ2-5 and V is TRBV5-1; D may be TRBD2 (7 bases). Judging by the DNA end, TRBJ2-7 fits better; the J call may be wrong. Germline CDR1 reads SGHRS; CDR2 reads YFSETQ. The CDR3 contains 15 residues.

This chain connects TRBV7-6 to TRBJ2-1, with 9 bases aligning to TRBD2. The CDR3 consists of 17 residues. The germline V gene has CDR1 SGHVS and CDR2 FNYEAQ. The V and J ends lost 5 bases and 0 bases, in that order; junction bases with no gene match: 8. Here the CDR3 DNA reads TGTGCCAGCAGCGCCGACCCGCGGGGGGGCTCCTACAATGAGCAGTTCTTC. It is translated as CASSADPRGGSYNEQFF.

The J gene is TRBJ2-7, the V gene TRBV2; 8 bases fit TRBD1. Per the germline V gene, CDR1 is SNHLY and CDR2 is FYNNEI. The CDR3 consists of 15 residues. With V trimmed by 4 bases and J by 3 bases, 8 bases remained unmatched. The CDR3 loop is CASSGIGQGRYEQYF. The CDR3 DNA reads as TGTGCCAGCAGTGGGATCGGACAGGGCCGCTACGAGCAGTACTTC.

The J gene is TRBJ2-2, the V gene TRBV5-1, with 7 bases that match TRBD1. The junction had 7 bases not matched to a gene; V was cut back by 4 bases and J by 4 bases. Germline CDR1 reads SGHRS; CDR2 reads YFSETQ. This CDR3 is 15 amino acids long. CDR3 residues: CASSLGQEITGELFF. In DNA form, the CDR3 reads TGCGCCAGCAGCCTAGGACAGGAGATCACCGGGGAGCTGTTTTTT. The full variable domain, rest sourced from reference TRBV5-1 and TRBJ2-2, is KAGVTQTPRYLIKTRGQQVTLSCSPISGHRSVSWYQQTPGQGLQFLFEYFSETQRNKGNFPGRFSGRQFSNSRSEMNVSTLELGDSALYLCASSLGQEITGELFFGEGSRLTVL.

This clone showed up just once. This chain connects TRBV7-9 to TRBJ2-5; D is undetermined. Per germline, CDR1 SEHNR and CDR2 FQNEAQ (reference sequence). The CDR3 loop spans 11 amino acids. The V end was cut by 5 bases, the J end by 1 base, with 2 bases between. The CDR3 sequence: CASSLQETQYF. DNA of the CDR3: TGTGCCAGCAGCCTCCAAGAGACCCAGTACTTC.

This rearrangement joins TRBV7-9 to TRBJ1-2; D remains unclear. The CDR3 runs 14 residues. Trimming shortened V by 1 base and J by 4 bases, and 10 bases separated the two germline ends. CDR1 and CDR2 (germline): SEHNR, FQNEAQ (reference sequence). CDR3 amino acids: CASSLDGGGYGYTF. In nucleotides, the CDR3 is TGTGCCAGCAGCTTAGACGGTGGCGGCTATGGCTACACCTTC.

The rearrangement uses TRBV30 and TRBJ1-6; D is perhaps TRBD1 (5 bases). In germline, CDR1 is GTSNPN, CDR2 SVGIG (reference sequence). This CDR3 comprises 14 residues. V gave up 0 bases and J gave up 8 bases, with 11 bases separating them. CDR3 region: CAWSVLGGDSPLHF. In nucleotides, the CDR3 is TGTGCCTGGAGTGTACTCGGGGGAGATTCACCCCTCCACTTT.

This clone was counted between two and nine times. The CDR3 sequence: CASSPGGGSGTGELFF. The CDR3 DNA sequence: TGTGCCAGCAGCCCAGGAGGGGGCTCGGGCACCGGGGAGCTGTTTTTT. The gene calls are TRBV6-4 and TRBJ2-2; a possible D gene is TRBD1 (7 bases). The CDR3 is 16 residues long. V was pared by 6 bases and J by 4 bases, with 18 bases between. Looked up from germline, CDR1 is MRHNA and CDR2 is SNTAGT.

The chain combines TRBV10-3 with TRBJ1-2, with a tentative D call TRBD1 (6 bases). CDR1 is ENHRY, CDR2 SYGVKD, per germline. V was trimmed by 6 bases and J by 4 bases, leaving 24 bases between them. There are 17 residues in the CDR3. The CDR3 spells CAISASSPGDVLYGYTF. For the CDR3, the DNA is TGTGCCATCAGCGCCTCCAGCCCAGGGGACGTCCTCTATGGCTACACCTTC.

The V and J genes are TRBV19 and TRBJ2-2; 8 bases are shared with TRBD2. The CDR3 is 13 residues long. In germline, CDR1 is LNHDA, CDR2 SQIVND (reference sequence). J was trimmed by 6 bases and V by 7 bases; bases with no gene match: 4. CDR3: CASNPGGAGELFF. The CDR3 DNA follows: TGTGCCAGTAATCCCGGGGGGGCCGGGGAGCTGTTTTTT.

The V gene is TRBV18, the J gene TRBJ2-3; 10 positions match TRBD2. CDR3 length: 16 residues. The J segment lost 1 base and the V segment lost 4 bases, leaving 5 bases of the junction unmatched. Germline V gives CDR1 KGHSH, CDR2 LQKENI. CDR3 amino acids: CASSRGLAEGTDTQYF. The CDR3 nucleotides are TGTGCCAGCTCACGAGGACTAGCGGAAGGCACAGATACGCAGTATTTT.